The T cell receptor beta chain described here comes from a study of blood T cell repertoires in COVID-19. Looking at the study overall: Collection of acute and convalescent COVID-19 samples took place in the United States, Italy and Spain. The cDNA or gDNA used as material had been derived from T cells, B-cell-depleted T cells, or PBMCs.

Clones were read by immunoSEQ multiplex PCR, and TCRdb kept only the in-frame ones, dropping some. The repertoire includes 250,000 to 350,000 clones, over 75% of them detected once, and roughly 7.3% sits in the top ten. This sequence originates from a woman aged 25 to 39 with COVID-19, enrolled during active disease. The sample consisted of peripheral blood.

DNA of the CDR3: TGTGCCAGCAGTGAGACAGATTATAATTCACCCCTCCACTTT. Its translation: CASSETDYNSPLHF. The chain recombines TRBV6-1 with TRBJ1-6; TRBD1 might be the D (5 bases). The ends were cut back, 3 bases at V and 4 bases at J, with 7 bases in the middle. CDR3 length: 14 residues. Per the germline V gene, CDR1 is MNHNS and CDR2 is SASEGT.